This T cell receptor (beta chain) came from a study of blood T cell repertoires in COVID-19. Enrolled through a virtual design, the participants were between 18 and 89 years of age and came from approximately 25 US areas. Repertoires were generated with immunoSEQ multiplex PCR, while TCRdb's copy carries only in-frame clones and drops some. Of about 150,000 clones in the sample, about 86% were seen once. The trim removed 4 bases at V and 7 bases at J, leaving 2 bases unmatched. The CDR3 runs 13 residues. The sample was PBMCs or T cells enriched from blood (not recorded which). This clonotype was sampled from a man aged 50-60 years who had recovered from COVID-19. V usage is TRBV12-3 or TRBV12-4 and J usage is TRBJ1-5; 9 positions agree with TRBD1. The CDR3 loop reads CASSSGQGQPQHF. The CDR3 bases are TGTGCCAGCAGTTCGGGACAGGGCCAGCCCCAGCATTTT.